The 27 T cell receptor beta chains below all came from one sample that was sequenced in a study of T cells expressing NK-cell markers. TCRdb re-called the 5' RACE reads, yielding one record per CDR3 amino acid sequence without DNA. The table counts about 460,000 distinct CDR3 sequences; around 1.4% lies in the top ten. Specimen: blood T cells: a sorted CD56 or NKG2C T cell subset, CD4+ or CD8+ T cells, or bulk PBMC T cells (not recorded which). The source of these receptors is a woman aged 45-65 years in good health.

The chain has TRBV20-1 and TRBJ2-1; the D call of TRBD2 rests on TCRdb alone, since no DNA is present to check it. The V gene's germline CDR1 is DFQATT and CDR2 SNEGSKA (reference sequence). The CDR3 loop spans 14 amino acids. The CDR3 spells CSVRTASGSNEQFF.

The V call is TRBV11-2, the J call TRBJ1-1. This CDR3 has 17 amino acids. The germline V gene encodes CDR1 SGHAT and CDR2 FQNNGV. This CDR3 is CASSRRTTGRANTEAFF.

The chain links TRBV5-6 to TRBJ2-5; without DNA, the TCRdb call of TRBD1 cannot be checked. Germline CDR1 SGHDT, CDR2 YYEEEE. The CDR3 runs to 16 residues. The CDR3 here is CASGDDRDRDQETQYF.

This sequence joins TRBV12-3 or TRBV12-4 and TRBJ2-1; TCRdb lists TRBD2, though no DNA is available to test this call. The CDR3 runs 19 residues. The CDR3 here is CASSLGEVGVGLIYNEQFF.

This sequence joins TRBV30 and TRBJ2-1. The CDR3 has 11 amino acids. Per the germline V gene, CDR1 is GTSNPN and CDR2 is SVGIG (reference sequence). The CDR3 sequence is CAWTHGSEQFF.

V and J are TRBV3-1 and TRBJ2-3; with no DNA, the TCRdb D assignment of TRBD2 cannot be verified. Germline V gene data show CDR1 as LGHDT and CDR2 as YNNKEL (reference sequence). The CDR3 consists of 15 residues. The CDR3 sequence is CASSQLADNTDTQYF.

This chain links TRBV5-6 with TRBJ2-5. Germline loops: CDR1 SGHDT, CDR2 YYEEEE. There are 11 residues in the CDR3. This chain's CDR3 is CASSSLQTQYF.

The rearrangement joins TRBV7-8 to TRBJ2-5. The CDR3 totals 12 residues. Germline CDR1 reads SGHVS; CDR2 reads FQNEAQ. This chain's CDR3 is CASLQAGETQYF. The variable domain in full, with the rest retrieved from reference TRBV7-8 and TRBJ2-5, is GAGVSQSPRYKVAKRGQDVALRCDPISGHVSLFWYQQALGQGPEFLTYFQNEAQLDKSGLPSDRFFAERPEGSVSTLKIQRTQQEDSAVYLCASLQAGETQYFGPGTRLLVL.

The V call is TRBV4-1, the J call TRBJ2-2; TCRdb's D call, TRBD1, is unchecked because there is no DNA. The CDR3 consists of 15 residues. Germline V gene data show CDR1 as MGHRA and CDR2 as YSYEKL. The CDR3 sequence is CASSQDGTGLRELFF.

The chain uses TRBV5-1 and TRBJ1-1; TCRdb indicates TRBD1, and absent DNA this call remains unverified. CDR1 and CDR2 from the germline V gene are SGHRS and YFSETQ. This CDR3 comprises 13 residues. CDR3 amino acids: CASQAPGDTEAFF.

CDR3 sequence: CSARDPWEGRGTDTQYF. The rearrangement links TRBV20-1 to TRBJ2-3; TCRdb reports TRBD2, a call that lacks DNA to check it against. Germline CDR1 is DFQATT and CDR2 is SNEGSKA (reference sequence). CDR3 size: 17 residues.

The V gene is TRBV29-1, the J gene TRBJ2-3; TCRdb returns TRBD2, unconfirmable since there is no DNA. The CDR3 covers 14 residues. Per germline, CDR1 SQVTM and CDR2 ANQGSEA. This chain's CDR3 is CSVKGLVVTDTQYF.

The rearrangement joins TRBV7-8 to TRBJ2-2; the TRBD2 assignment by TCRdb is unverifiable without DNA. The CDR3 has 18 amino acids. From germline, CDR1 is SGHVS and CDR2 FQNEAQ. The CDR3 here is CASSLGAGGPLNTGELFF.

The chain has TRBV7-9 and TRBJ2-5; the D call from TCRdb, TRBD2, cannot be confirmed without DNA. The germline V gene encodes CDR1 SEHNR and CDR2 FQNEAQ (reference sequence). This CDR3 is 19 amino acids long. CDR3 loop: CASSHLPKTSGRAKETQYF.

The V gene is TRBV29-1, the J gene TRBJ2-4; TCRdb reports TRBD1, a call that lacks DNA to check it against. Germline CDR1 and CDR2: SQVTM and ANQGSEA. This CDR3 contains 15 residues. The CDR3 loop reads CSVRVLQGTKNIQYF.

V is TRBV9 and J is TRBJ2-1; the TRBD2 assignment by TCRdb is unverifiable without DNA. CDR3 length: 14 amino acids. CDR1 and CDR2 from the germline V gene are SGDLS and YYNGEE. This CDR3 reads CASNGLAESGEQFF.

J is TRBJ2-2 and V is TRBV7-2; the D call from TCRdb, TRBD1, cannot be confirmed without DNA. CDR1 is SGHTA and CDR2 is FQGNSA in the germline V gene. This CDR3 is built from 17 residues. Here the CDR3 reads CASSRFGQAINTGELFF. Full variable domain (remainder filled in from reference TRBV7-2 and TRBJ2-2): GAGVSQSPSNKVTEKGKDVELRCDPISGHTALYWYRQSLGQGLEFLIYFQGNSAPDKSGLPSDRFSAERTGGSVSTLTIQRTQQEDSAVYLCASSRFGQAINTGELFFGEGSRLTVL.

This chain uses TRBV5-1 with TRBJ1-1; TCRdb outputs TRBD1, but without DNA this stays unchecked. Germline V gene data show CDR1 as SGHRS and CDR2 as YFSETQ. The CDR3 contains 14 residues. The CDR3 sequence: CASSVRQGATEAFF.

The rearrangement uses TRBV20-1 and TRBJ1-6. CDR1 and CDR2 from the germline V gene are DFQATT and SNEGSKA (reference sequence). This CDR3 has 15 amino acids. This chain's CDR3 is CSAARRRFNNSPLHF.

The CDR3 is CASSLAEADTQYF. The chain has TRBV5-1 and TRBJ2-3. This CDR3 is built from 13 residues. Germline loops: CDR1 SGHRS, CDR2 YFSETQ. The full variable domain, completed using reference TRBV5-1 and TRBJ2-3, is KAGVTQTPRYLIKTRGQQVTLSCSPISGHRSVSWYQQTPGQGLQFLFEYFSETQRNKGNFPGRFSGRQFSNSRSEMNVSTLELGDSALYLCASSLAEADTQYFGPGTRLTVL.

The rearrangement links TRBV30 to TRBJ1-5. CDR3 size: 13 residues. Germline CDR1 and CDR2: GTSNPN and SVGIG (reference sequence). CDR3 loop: CAWSAAVGQPQHF.

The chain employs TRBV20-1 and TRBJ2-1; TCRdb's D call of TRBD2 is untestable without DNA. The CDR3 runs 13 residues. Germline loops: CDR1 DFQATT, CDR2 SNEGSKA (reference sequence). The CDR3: CSARLAGGNEQFF.

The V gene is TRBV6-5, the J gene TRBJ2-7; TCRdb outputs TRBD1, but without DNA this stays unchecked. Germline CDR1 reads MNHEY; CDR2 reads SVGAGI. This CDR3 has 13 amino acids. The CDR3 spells CASSVRGRYEQYF.

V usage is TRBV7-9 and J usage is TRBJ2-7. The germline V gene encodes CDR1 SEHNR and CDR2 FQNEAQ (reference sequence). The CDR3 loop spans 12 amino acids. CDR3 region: CASSPAGYEQYF.

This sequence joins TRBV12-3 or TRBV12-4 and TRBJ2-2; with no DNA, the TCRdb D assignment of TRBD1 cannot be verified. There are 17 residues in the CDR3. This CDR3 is CASRPEVWGSDTGELFF.

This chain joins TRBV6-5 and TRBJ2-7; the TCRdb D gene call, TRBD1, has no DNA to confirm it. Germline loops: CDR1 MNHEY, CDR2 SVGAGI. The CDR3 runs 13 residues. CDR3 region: CASSPGQDYEQYF.

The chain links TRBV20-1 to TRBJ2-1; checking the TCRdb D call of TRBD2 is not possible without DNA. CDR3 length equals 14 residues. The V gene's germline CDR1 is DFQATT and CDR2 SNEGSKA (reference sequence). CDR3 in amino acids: CSARRGRESNEQFF.